A selection of T cell receptor beta chains follows, all from one sample in a study of blood T cell repertoires in COVID-19. Measured with immunoSEQ multiplex PCR; TCRdb has only the in-frame clones, and not every one. The sample includes 65,000 to 90,000 clones, about nine tenths of them seen just once. Input material: peripheral blood. The receptors originated from a human donor in a cohort sampled during active COVID-19. Each CDR3 is given with its conserved first and last residue. The D gene is left open where the match is weak.

>TRBV4-3|NA|TRBJ2-1
CASSQEWLSSYNEQFF
TGCGCCAGCAGCCAAGAGTGGTTGAGCTCCTACAATGAGCAGTTCTTC
>TRBV6-5|TRBD1|TRBJ2-7
CATNRDRGMDEQYF
TGTGCCACCAACCGGGACAGGGGAATGGACGAGCAGTACTTC
>TRBV7-9|NA|TRBJ2-5
CASSLGQKETQYF
TGTGCCAGCAGCTTAGGCCAGAAAGAGACCCAGTACTTC
>TRBV5-1|TRBD2|TRBJ2-7
CASNLMTSGGYEQYF
TGCGCCAGCAACCTAATGACTAGCGGAGGTTACGAGCAGTACTTC
>TRBV29-1|NA|TRBJ1-3
CSVDGSDSGNTIYF
TGCAGCGTTGATGGCAGCGACTCTGGAAACACCATATATTTT
>TRBV5-6|TRBD1|TRBJ2-1
CASSASTGGSNEQFF
TGTGCCAGCAGCGCCTCGACAGGGGGGTCGAATGAGCAGTTCTTC
>TRBV15|NA|TRBJ2-3
CASSSRGYTDTQYF
TGTGCCTCCTCAAGTCGGGGGTACACAGATACGCAGTATTTT
>TRBV18|TRBD1|TRBJ1-2
CASVRGTGTGYTF
TGTGCCAGCGTACGAGGGACAGGGACTGGCTACACCTTC
>TRBV12-3/TRBV12-4|NA|TRBJ2-2
CASSSDTGELFF
TGTGCCAGCAGTTCCGACACCGGGGAGCTGTTTTTT
>TRBV7-9|NA|TRBJ2-2
CASRLGAGELFF
TGTGCCAGCAGGTTGGGAGCCGGGGAGCTGTTTTTT
>TRBV9|NA|TRBJ1-2
CASSVAETDYGYTF
TGTGCCAGCAGCGTAGCTGAGACAGACTATGGCTACACCTTC
>TRBV5-4|NA|TRBJ2-1
CASSLVRLQQDNEQFF
TGTGCCAGCAGCTTGGTGCGGCTGCAACAGGACAATGAGCAGTTCTTC
>TRBV19|TRBD1|TRBJ2-2
CASSSLTGGVFPTGELFF
TGTGCCAGTTCCTCCTTGACAGGGGGCGTTTTCCCGACCGGGGAGCTGTTTTTT
>TRBV5-1|NA|TRBJ1-2
CASGNRDTGGYTF
TGCGCCAGCGGAAACCGGGATACTGGAGGCTACACCTTC
>TRBV6-6|NA|TRBJ2-1
CASILYRSTSYNEQFF
TGTGCCAGCATCCTATACAGGTCGACCTCCTACAATGAGCAGTTCTTC
>TRBV3-1/TRBV3-2|NA|TRBJ1-2
CASSGCRERGYTF
TGTGCCAGCAGCGGTTGCAGGGAACGCGGCTACACCTTC
>TRBV15|NA|TRBJ1-1
CATSSNRAEAFF
TGTGCCACCAGCAGCAACAGGGCTGAAGCTTTCTTT
>TRBV4-1|NA|TRBJ2-3
CASSQVEATTDTQYF
TGCGCCAGCAGCCAAGTTGAGGCCACGACAGATACGCAGTATTTT
>TRBV6-4|NA|TRBJ1-6
CASSETGYSPLHF
TGTGCCAGCAGTGAGACAGGTTATTCACCCCTCCACTTT
>TRBV7-9|TRBD2|TRBJ2-1
CASSLAGGGANEQFF
TGTGCCAGCAGCTTAGCGGGCGGGGGGGCCAATGAGCAGTTCTTC
>TRBV5-5|NA|TRBJ1-1
CASSPLQARGTEAFF
TGTGCCAGCAGCCCTCTCCAGGCACGGGGGACTGAAGCTTTCTTT